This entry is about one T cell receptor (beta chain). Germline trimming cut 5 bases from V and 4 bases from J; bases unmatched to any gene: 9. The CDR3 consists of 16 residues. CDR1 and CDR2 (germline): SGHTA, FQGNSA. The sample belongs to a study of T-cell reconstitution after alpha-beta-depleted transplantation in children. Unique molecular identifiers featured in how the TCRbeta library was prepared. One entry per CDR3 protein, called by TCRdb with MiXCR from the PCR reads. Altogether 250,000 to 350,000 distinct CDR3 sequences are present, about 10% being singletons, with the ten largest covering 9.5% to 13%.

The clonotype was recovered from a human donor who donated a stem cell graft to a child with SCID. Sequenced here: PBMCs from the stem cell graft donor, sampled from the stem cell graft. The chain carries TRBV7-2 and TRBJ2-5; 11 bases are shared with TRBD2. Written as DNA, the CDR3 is TGTGCCAGCAGCCTCTCCGGACTAGCGGGTGCAGAGACCCAGTACTTC. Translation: CASSLSGLAGAETQYF.